The 4 T cell receptor beta chains reported below all come from one sample, sequenced in a study of Graves' ophthalmopathy and Graves' hyperthyroidism. The sequenced template was RNA, covering the TCR beta CDR3 region. An initial RT-PCR round employing HTBI primers preceded a second-round multiplex PCR. TCRdb reprocessed the multiplex PCR reads with MiXCR, giving one entry per CDR3 protein. The sample lists over 40,000 distinct CDR3 sequences; about 50% were seen once. Material for sequencing was peripheral blood. Source of these receptors: an adult man with Graves' ophthalmopathy.

This chain uses TRBV2 with TRBJ2-3, with a possible D match to TRBD1 (5 bases). This CDR3 has 15 amino acids. V dropped 8 bases and J dropped 4 bases, with 19 bases sitting between them. The germline V gene encodes CDR1 SNHLY and CDR2 FYNNEI. The CDR3 reads CASALFRQLADTQYF. The CDR3 DNA reads as TGTGCCAGCGCCTTATTTCGACAGCTCGCAGATACGCAGTATTTT.

The CDR3 nucleotides read TGTGCCAGCAGCTTGACGGGTAGATACAATGAGCAGTTCTTC. Amino acids: CASSLTGRYNEQFF. This rearrangement joins TRBV7-9 to TRBJ2-7; D gene ambiguous. The DNA matches TRBJ2-1 better at its end, which makes the J call doubtful. Per germline, CDR1 SEHNR and CDR2 FQNEAQ (reference sequence). There are 14 residues in the CDR3.

This clonotype is a singleton in its sample. V is TRBV20-1 and J is TRBJ1-4; D might be TRBD1 (6 bases). Germline CDR1 and CDR2: DFQATT and SNEGSKA (reference sequence). Trimming took 7 bases from V and 4 from J, leaving 16 bases between them. The CDR3 totals 14 residues. CDR3 nucleotides: TGCAGTGGCGGGGGGCGCAGAGGTAATGAAAAACTGTTTTTT. It translates to CSGGGRRGNEKLFF.

This clonotype was seen repeatedly, ten times or more. The V and J genes are TRBV20-1 and TRBJ2-1; the match to TRBD2 covers 10 bases. This CDR3 comprises 16 residues. Germline assignment: CDR1 DFQATT and CDR2 SNEGSKA (reference sequence). The CDR3, as DNA: TGCAGCTCTTCTAGCGGGAGCAGAGGGTCCTACAATGAGCAGTTCTTC. Translating gives CSSSSGSRGSYNEQFF.